What follows are 10 T cell receptor beta chains derived from one specimen sequenced in a study of early T cells in non-severe SARS-CoV-2 infection. Using its own MiXCR run on the 5' RACE reads, TCRdb lists one record per CDR3 protein. The sample has approximately 45,000 distinct CDR3 sequences, roughly 6% seen once. The source material was whole blood. Receptor source: an adult who was a healthcare worker with PCR-confirmed SARS-CoV-2 infection or an uninfected control (not recorded which).

This clonotype was recorded many times. V usage is TRBV20-1 and J usage is TRBJ2-3, with D possibly TRBD2 on 5 matching bases. Germline values: CDR1 DFQATT, CDR2 SNEGSKA (reference sequence). The CDR3 has 14 residues. The germline V and J ends were trimmed by 4 bases and 10 bases, with 21 bases remaining between them. The CDR3, as DNA: TGCAGTGCTACCCTGGGAGAGCCCCAGATGGCGCAGTATTTT. Its translation is CSATLGEPQMAQYF.

This clonotype was seen at least ten times. This chain connects TRBV7-2 to TRBJ2-1, with 10 bases that match TRBD2. This CDR3 spans 16 amino acids. CDR1 is SGHTA and CDR2 is FQGNSA in the germline V gene. With 6 bases clipped from V and 8 bases from J, the junction kept 13 bases outside the gene matches. CDR3 loop: CASRPPRAGGQDEQFF. The CDR3 nucleotides read TGTGCCAGCAGGCCGCCCAGAGCGGGGGGGCAGGATGAGCAGTTCTTC.

Many counts were recorded for this clonotype. The J gene is TRBJ1-5, the V gene TRBV15; tentatively, D is TRBD1 (5 bases). Trimming took off 1 base at V and 1 base at J, with 5 bases between the two ends. CDR3 size: 14 residues. The germline gives CDR1 LNHNV, CDR2 YYDKDF (reference sequence). The CDR3 loop reads CATSRGGSNQPQHF. Written as DNA, the CDR3 is TGTGCCACCAGCAGAGGGGGGAGCAATCAGCCCCAGCATTTT. Using reference TRBV15 and TRBJ1-5 for the parts outside the CDR3, the full variable domain is DAMVIQNPRYQVTQFGKPVTLSCSQTLNHNVMYWYQQKSSQAPKLLFHYYDKDFNNEADTPDNFQSRRPNTSFCFLDIRSPGLGDTAMYLCATSRGGSNQPQHFGDGTRLSIL.

By frequency in the sample, this clonotype is medium-sized. The chain joins TRBV7-6 to TRBJ2-2, with 12 bases that match TRBD2. Germline CDR1 reads SGHVS; CDR2 reads FNYEAQ. CDR3 size: 16 residues. The trim removed 1 base at V and 7 bases at J, leaving 4 bases unmatched. The CDR3 here is CASSLGLAGDHGELFF. CDR3 DNA sequence: TGTGCCAGCAGCTTAGGACTAGCGGGGGACCACGGGGAGCTGTTTTTT.

This clonotype came up many times. The V gene is TRBV3-1, the J gene TRBJ2-2, with no clear D. The germline V and J ends were trimmed by 5 bases and 4 bases, with 8 bases remaining between them. Germline V gene data show CDR1 as LGHDT and CDR2 as YNNKEL (reference sequence). This CDR3 has 13 amino acids. CDR3 region: CASSLTITGELFF. CDR3 DNA: TGTGCCAGCAGCTTAACAATCACCGGGGAGCTGTTTTTT.

A few counts support this clonotype. The rearrangement joins TRBV12-3 or TRBV12-4 to TRBJ2-3; a possible D gene is TRBD1 (6 bases). The germline V and J ends were trimmed by 7 bases and 9 bases, with 14 bases remaining between them. CDR3 length equals 12 residues. CDR3 in amino acids: CASTRGGGTQYF. As DNA, the CDR3 is TGTGCCAGCACCAGGGGTGGTGGGACGCAGTATTTT.

This clonotype was recorded many times. The junction differs from germline at one of its ends, possibly a read error. The rearrangement links TRBV30 to TRBJ2-3; TRBD2 matches 7 bases. Germline assignment: CDR1 GTSNPN and CDR2 SVGIG (reference sequence). The CDR3 has 13 residues. This CDR3 is CARSGGSTDTQYF. The CDR3 DNA follows: TGTGCCCGATCGGGCGGGAGCACGGATACGCAGTATTTT.

The sample holds a few counts of this clonotype. V is TRBV9 and J is TRBJ1-4; D possibly corresponds to TRBD1 (5 bases). From germline, CDR1 is SGDLS and CDR2 YYNGEE. With 0 bases removed from V and 5 bases from J, the gap between germline ends came to 8 bases. The CDR3 sequence is 14 residues long. CDR3 nucleotide sequence: TGTGCCAGCAGCGTAGGGGGCAAGAATGAAAAACTGTTTTTT. This encodes CASSVGGKNEKLFF. Combining the CDR3 with reference TRBV9 and TRBJ1-4 gives the whole variable domain DSGVTQTPKHLITATGQRVTLRCSPRSGDLSVYWYQQSLDQGLQFLIQYYNGEERAKGNILERFSAQQFPDLHSELNLSSLELGDSALYFCASSVGGKNEKLFFGSGTQLSVL.

This clonotype appeared many times. The V and J genes are TRBV7-2 and TRBJ2-7; maybe TRBD2 (6 bases). V was pared by 4 bases and J by 1 base, with 17 bases between. Germline-derived CDR1 and CDR2 are SGHTA and FQGNSA. CDR3 length: 16 residues. The CDR3 loop reads CASSSVQARGSYEQYF. Written as DNA, the CDR3 is TGTGCCAGCAGCTCGGTTCAGGCGCGGGGTTCCTACGAGCAGTACTTC.

Many counts were recorded for this clonotype. The rearrangement uses TRBV6-2 or TRBV6-3 and TRBJ2-1, with 10 nucleotides matching TRBD2. The CDR3 length is 15 residues. Losses at the gene ends were 2 bases for V and 10 bases for J; bases not matched to a gene: 8. The germline CDR1 and CDR2 sequences are MNHEY and SVGEGT. CDR3 coding DNA: TGTGCCAGCAGTTACCGAGGCCCAGCGGGGGGGGAGCAGTTCTTC. It is translated as CASSYRGPAGGEQFF.